The T cell receptor (beta chain) under discussion was sequenced for a study of blood T cell repertoires in COVID-19. The CDR3 spans 13 residues. Unmatched junction bases numbered 8, after V lost 3 bases and J lost 14 bases. Germline V lookup: CDR1 SNHLY, CDR2 FYNNEI. TCRdb's copy holds only in-frame clones and misses some; the assay was immunoSEQ multiplex PCR. The sample has 150,000 to 200,000 clones; almost 80% are singletons. What was sequenced was peripheral blood. The receptor was derived from a woman aged 70-85 years with acute or convalescent COVID-19. This chain joins TRBV2 and TRBJ2-1, with 9 bases identical to TRBD2. The CDR3 sequence: CASSDGPSGTEFF. The DNA of the CDR3 is TGTGCCAGCAGTGACGGGCCTAGCGGGACTGAGTTCTTC.